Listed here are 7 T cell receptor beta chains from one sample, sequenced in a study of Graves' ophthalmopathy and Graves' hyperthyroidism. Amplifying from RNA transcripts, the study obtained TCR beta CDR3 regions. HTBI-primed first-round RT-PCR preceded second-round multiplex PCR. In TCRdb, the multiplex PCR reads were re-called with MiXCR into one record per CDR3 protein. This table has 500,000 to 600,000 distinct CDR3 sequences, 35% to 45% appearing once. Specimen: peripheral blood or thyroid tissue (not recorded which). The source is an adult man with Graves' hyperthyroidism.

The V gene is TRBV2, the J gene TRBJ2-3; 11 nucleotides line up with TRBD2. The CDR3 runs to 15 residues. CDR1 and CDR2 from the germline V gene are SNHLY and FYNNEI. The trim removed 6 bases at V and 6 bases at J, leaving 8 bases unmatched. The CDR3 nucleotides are TGTGCCAGCAGCGCTAGCGGGGGGATTGCGGATACGCAGTATTTT. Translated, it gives CASSASGGIADTQYF.

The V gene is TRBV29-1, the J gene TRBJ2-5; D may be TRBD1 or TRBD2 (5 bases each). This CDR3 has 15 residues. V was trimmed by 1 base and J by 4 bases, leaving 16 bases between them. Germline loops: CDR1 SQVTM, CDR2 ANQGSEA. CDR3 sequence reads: CSVEGGAKGGETQYF. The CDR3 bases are TGCAGCGTTGAAGGGGGCGCGAAAGGAGGAGAGACCCAGTACTTC.

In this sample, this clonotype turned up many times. This chain's CDR3 is CASSEDGYSNQPQHF. The CDR3 coding sequence is TGTGCCAGCAGTGAAGACGGCTATAGCAATCAGCCCCAGCATTTT. The rearrangement joins TRBV2 to TRBJ1-5; D remains unclear. This CDR3 is built from 15 residues. From germline, CDR1 is SNHLY and CDR2 FYNNEI. Between the trimmed V and J ends, which lost 1 base and 0 bases, there was a span of 7 bases. Variable domain in full (rest from reference TRBV2 and TRBJ1-5): EPEVTQTPSHQVTQMGQEVILRCVPISNHLYFYWYRQILGQKVEFLVSFYNNEISEKSEIFDDQFSVERPDGSNFTLKIRSTKLEDSAMYFCASSEDGYSNQPQHFGDGTRLSIL.

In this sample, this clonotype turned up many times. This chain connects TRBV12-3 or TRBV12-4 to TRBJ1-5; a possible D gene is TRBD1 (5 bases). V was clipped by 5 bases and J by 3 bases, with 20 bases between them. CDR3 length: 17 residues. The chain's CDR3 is CASSPLPAGATNQPQHF. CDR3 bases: TGTGCCAGCAGTCCGCTACCGGCCGGGGCTACCAATCAGCCCCAGCATTTT.

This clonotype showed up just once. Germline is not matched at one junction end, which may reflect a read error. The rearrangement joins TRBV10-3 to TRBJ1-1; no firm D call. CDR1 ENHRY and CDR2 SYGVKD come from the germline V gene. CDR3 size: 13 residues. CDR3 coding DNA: TGTGCCAGCAGTGAGATCACGAACACTGAAGCTTCCTTT. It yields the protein CASSEITNTEASF.

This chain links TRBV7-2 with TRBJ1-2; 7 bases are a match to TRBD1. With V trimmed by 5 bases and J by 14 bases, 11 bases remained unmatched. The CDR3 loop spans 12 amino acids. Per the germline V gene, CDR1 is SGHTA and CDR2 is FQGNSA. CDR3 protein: CASSRNTGAETF. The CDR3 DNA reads TGTGCCAGCAGCCGTAACACAGGGGCGGAAACCTTC.

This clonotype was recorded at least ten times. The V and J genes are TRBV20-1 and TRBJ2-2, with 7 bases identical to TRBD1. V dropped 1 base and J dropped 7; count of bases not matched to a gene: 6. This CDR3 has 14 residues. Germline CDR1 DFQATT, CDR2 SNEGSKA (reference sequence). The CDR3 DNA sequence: TGCAGTGCTAGAGGACAGGGTCGGGGCGGGGAGCTGTTTTTT. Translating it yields CSARGQGRGGELFF.